This passage covers 32 T cell receptor beta chains from one sample sequenced in a study of T cells in tuberculosis. The data were produced by immunoSEQ multiplex PCR, yet TCRdb's version contains in-frame clones alone and is incomplete. The data hold about 37,000 clones, with almost 95% observed a single time. Sequenced input: PBMCs. The receptors shown here come from a donor aged 10-29 years with latent tuberculosis or without tuberculosis infection. Some clones in this sample may be carry-over from other donors' samples.

This clone was seen only once. The rearrangement uses TRBV7-2 and TRBJ2-1; no firm D call. Germline CDR1 is SGHTA and CDR2 is FQGNSA. V was trimmed by 5 bases and J by 5 bases, leaving 10 bases between them. This CDR3 has 13 amino acids. CDR3 in amino acids: CASSPTRDNEQFF. CDR3 nucleotide sequence: TGTGCCAGCAGCCCTACACGGGACAATGAGCAGTTCTTC. Complete variable domain (other parts from reference TRBV7-2 and TRBJ2-1): GAGVSQSPSNKVTEKGKDVELRCDPISGHTALYWYRQSLGQGLEFLIYFQGNSAPDKSGLPSDRFSAERTGGSVSTLTIQRTQQEDSAVYLCASSPTRDNEQFFGPGTRLTVL.

This rearrangement joins TRBV27 to TRBJ2-7; D uncertain. The CDR3 has 19 residues. Germline CDR1 is MNHEY and CDR2 is SMNVEV (reference sequence). Deletions cut 5 bases from V and 2 bases from J, with 28 bases between. CDR3 in DNA: TGTGCCAGCAGTCCAACCCGCTTAGTAGACAACTCGAAGCCCTACGAGCAGTACTTC. It yields the protein CASSPTRLVDNSKPYEQYF.

The chain has TRBV5-1 and TRBJ1-2; D unresolved. CDR1 and CDR2 (germline): SGHRS, YFSETQ. Trimming took off 4 bases at V and 4 bases at J, with 23 bases between the two ends. The CDR3 loop spans 17 amino acids. The CDR3 spells CASSPKPLPESFYGYTF. The DNA for the CDR3 is TGCGCCAGCAGCCCAAAACCTCTCCCCGAAAGCTTCTATGGCTACACCTTC. Together with reference TRBV5-1 and TRBJ1-2, the CDR3 gives the full variable domain: KAGVTQTPRYLIKTRGQQVTLSCSPISGHRSVSWYQQTPGQGLQFLFEYFSETQRNKGNFPGRFSGRQFSNSRSEMNVSTLELGDSALYLCASSPKPLPESFYGYTFGSGTRLTVV.

This chain joins TRBV19 and TRBJ2-1, with 7 bases aligning to TRBD1. Germline V CDR1 and CDR2: LNHDA, SQIVND (reference sequence). Unmatched junction bases numbered 5, after V lost 5 bases and J lost 1 base. The CDR3 covers 15 residues. The CDR3, as DNA: TGTGCCAGTAGTGTTAGGGACAGTTCCTACAATGAGCAGTTCTTC. Residues: CASSVRDSSYNEQFF.

The CDR3 is CASSYSGAKANYGYTF. The DNA for the CDR3 is TGTGCCAGCAGTTACTCTGGGGCAAAAGCTAACTATGGCTACACCTTC. The rearrangement links TRBV6-5 to TRBJ1-2; a weak D match, TRBD1 (5 bases). V lost 0 bases, J lost 0 bases, and 11 bases lay in between. The CDR3 runs to 16 residues. Per germline, CDR1 MNHEY and CDR2 SVGAGI.

This rearrangement joins TRBV6-6 to TRBJ2-5; TRBD2 is a possible D gene (6 bases). The CDR3 is 12 amino acids. Germline V gives CDR1 MNHNY, CDR2 SVGAGI (reference sequence). Trimming shortened V by 8 bases and J by 4 bases, and 11 bases separated the two germline ends. The CDR3, as DNA: TGTGCCAGCGAGGGAGGCCGAGAGACCCAGTACTTC. Protein product: CASEGGRETQYF.

The chain employs TRBV7-3 and TRBJ2-2, with 9 bases lining up with TRBD1. The CDR3 is 13 residues long. The germline gives CDR1 SGHTA, CDR2 FQGTGA. V shed 6 bases and J 6 bases; nucleotides not matched to a gene: 2. The DNA of the CDR3 is TGTGCCAGCAGGGGACAGGGCGCCGGGGAGCTGTTTTTT. Translation gives CASRGQGAGELFF.

The chain recombines TRBV18 with TRBJ1-4; the match to TRBD1 covers 8 bases. V gave up 3 bases and J gave up 5 bases; unmatched junction bases: 5. The CDR3 has 15 amino acids. Germline CDR1 KGHSH, CDR2 LQKENI. The CDR3 reads CASSPRQGSNEKLFF. The CDR3 region has the DNA TGTGCCAGCTCACCGCGACAGGGGTCGAATGAAAAACTGTTTTTT.

The rearrangement links TRBV6-6 to TRBJ2-1, with a weak D call TRBD1 (5 bases). Germline V lookup: CDR1 MNHNY, CDR2 SVGAGI (reference sequence). The V end was cut by 6 bases, the J end by 8 bases, with 11 bases between. The CDR3 contains 12 residues. The CDR3 reads CASRRRVDEQFF. In nucleotides, the CDR3 is TGTGCCAGCAGGCGCAGGGTGGATGAGCAGTTCTTC.

This clone was picked up one time. V and J are TRBV18 and TRBJ1-2, with no clear D. The CDR3 has 13 amino acids. Trimming took off 6 bases at V and 6 bases at J, with 14 bases between the two ends. The germline V gene has CDR1 KGHSH and CDR2 LQKENI. The CDR3 spells CASSSGGGNGYTF. DNA for the CDR3: TGTGCCAGCTCTTCGGGTGGAGGTAATGGCTACACCTTC.

This chain connects TRBV15 to TRBJ1-1, with 7 bases fitting TRBD1. The CDR3 extends over 15 amino acids. CDR1 is LNHNV and CDR2 is YYDKDF in the germline V gene (reference sequence). V lost 3 bases and J lost 2; bases outside the gene matches: 6. The chain's CDR3 is CATSSLRQGNTEAFF. CDR3 nucleotides: TGTGCCACCAGCAGTCTTCGACAGGGAAACACTGAAGCTTTCTTT.

The rearrangement links TRBV6-1 to TRBJ2-7, with D perhaps matching TRBD2 (5 bases). V dropped 8 bases and J dropped 4 bases, with 15 bases sitting between them. The CDR3 runs 13 residues. The germline CDR1 and CDR2 sequences are MNHNS and SASEGT. This chain's CDR3 is CASGSRGFYEQYV. CDR3 DNA: TGTGCCAGCGGGTCCCGGGGATTTTACGAGCAGTACGTC.

The chain joins TRBV6-5 to TRBJ2-7, with D possibly matching TRBD1 (5 bases). Deletions cut 7 bases from V and 5 bases from J, with 12 bases between. Germline CDR1 reads MNHEY; CDR2 reads SVGAGI. This CDR3 spans 12 amino acids. CDR3 amino acids: CASTTQGNEQYF. As DNA, the CDR3 is TGTGCCAGCACCACCCAGGGTAACGAGCAGTACTTC.

In this sample, this clone turned up a few times. The CDR3 sequence is CASSLYRSYNEQFF. Here the CDR3 DNA reads TGTGCCAGCAGCTTATACAGGAGCTACAATGAGCAGTTCTTC. The chain has TRBV7-2 and TRBJ2-1, with D possibly TRBD1 on 5 matching bases. This CDR3 is built from 14 residues. Trimming cost V 2 bases and J 3 bases, with 8 bases left between them. The V gene's germline CDR1 is SGHTA and CDR2 FQGNSA.

The rearrangement links TRBV27 to TRBJ2-2, with D uncertain. The CDR3 length is 18 residues. Germline CDR1 and CDR2: MNHEY and SMNVEV (reference sequence). V lost 6 bases to trimming and J lost 5 bases, with 25 bases between them. CDR3 bases: TGTGCCAGCAGCCCCGACCTCCGTTACGGGTACAATACCGGGGAGCTGTTTTTT. Protein sequence: CASSPDLRYGYNTGELFF.

This chain uses TRBV12-5 with TRBJ2-3; the D gene is possibly TRBD1 (6 bases). Germline V gene lookup returns CDR1 LGHNT and CDR2 FRNRAP. The CDR3 consists of 16 residues. Trimming took 3 bases from V and 3 from J, leaving 16 bases between them. The CDR3 sequence is CASGFPRGTRTDTQYF. The CDR3 nucleotides read TGTGCTAGTGGTTTCCCCAGGGGAACGCGGACAGATACGCAGTATTTT.

The chain links TRBV19 to TRBJ1-2, with 8 nucleotides matching TRBD1. This CDR3 comprises 13 residues. J gave up 7 bases and V 9 bases, and 10 bases lay outside the gene matches. The germline V gene has CDR1 LNHDA and CDR2 SQIVND (reference sequence). The CDR3 bases are TGTGCCAGCAGAACAGGGGGAAGGGGTGGCTACACCTTC. Translation: CASRTGGRGGYTF.

This clone was counted a single time. The chain has TRBV18 and TRBJ1-2; D is possibly TRBD1 (5 bases). The V gene's germline CDR1 is KGHSH and CDR2 LQKENI. This CDR3 comprises 14 residues. V lost 2 bases and J lost 2, with 9 bases in between. The CDR3 bases are TGTGCCAGCTCACCATATAGGGGCAACTATGGCTACACCTTC. It codes for CASSPYRGNYGYTF.

J is TRBJ1-1 and V is TRBV30, with D uncertain. V was pared by 4 bases and J by 7 bases, with 10 bases between. The CDR3 runs to 11 residues. Looked up from germline, CDR1 is GTSNPN and CDR2 is SVGIG (reference sequence). The CDR3 region has the DNA TGTGCCTGGACCGTACATGTTGAAGCTTTCTTT. This codes for CAWTVHVEAFF. Together with reference TRBV30 and TRBJ1-1, the CDR3 gives the full variable domain: SQTIHQWPATLVQPVGSPLSLECTVEGTSNPNLYWYRQAAGRGLQLLFYSVGIGQISSEVPQNLSASRPQDRQFILSSKKLLLSDSGFYLCAWTVHVEAFFGQGTRLTVV.

This chain links TRBV19 with TRBJ1-5; D not certain. The CDR3 is 13 amino acids. V dropped 7 bases and J dropped 0 bases, with 7 bases sitting between them. Germline values: CDR1 LNHDA, CDR2 SQIVND (reference sequence). This chain's CDR3 is CASNRDSNQPQHF. The CDR3 nucleotides are TGTGCCAGTAACCGGGATAGCAATCAGCCCCAGCATTTT.

The chain carries TRBV4-2 and TRBJ1-5, with D possibly matching TRBD1 (6 bases). Trimming took off 0 bases at V and 1 base at J, with 22 bases between the two ends. The CDR3 extends over 20 amino acids. Germline CDR1 LGHNA, CDR2 YNFKEQ. CDR3 DNA sequence: TGTGCCAGCAGCCAAGACCAGGGGTTCGCGGTAGGGGTGAGCAATCAGCCCCAGCATTTT. This gives the protein CASSQDQGFAVGVSNQPQHF.

The chain carries TRBV2 and TRBJ1-5; D might be TRBD1 (6 bases). V was pared by 4 bases and J by 4 bases, with 14 bases between. This CDR3 is 15 amino acids long. Germline CDR1 reads SNHLY; CDR2 reads FYNNEI. The CDR3: CASSVSGQQNQPQHF. The CDR3 DNA follows: TGTGCCAGCAGTGTATCCGGACAGCAGAATCAGCCCCAGCATTTT. Using reference TRBV2 and TRBJ1-5 for the parts outside the CDR3, the full variable domain is EPEVTQTPSHQVTQMGQEVILRCVPISNHLYFYWYRQILGQKVEFLVSFYNNEISEKSEIFDDQFSVERPDGSNFTLKIRSTKLEDSAMYFCASSVSGQQNQPQHFGDGTRLSIL.

V gene TRBV6-5 combines with J gene TRBJ1-5; a weak D match, TRBD1 (6 bases). The V end lost 6 bases, the J end lost 3 bases, and 15 bases lay between the germline ends. Per the germline V gene, CDR1 is MNHEY and CDR2 is SVGAGI. This CDR3 is 15 amino acids long. CDR3 loop: CASRRDTVSNQPQHF. The CDR3 nucleotides read TGTGCCAGCAGAAGGGACACTGTCTCCAATCAGCCCCAGCATTTT.

The table lists this clone with a count of one. The chain has TRBV7-6 and TRBJ2-7; 11 positions agree with TRBD2. The ends lost 3 bases at V and 4 bases at J; junction bases unmatched: 5. The CDR3 extends over 15 amino acids. Germline loops: CDR1 SGHVS, CDR2 FNYEAQ. The CDR3 bases are TGTGCCAGCAGCTTCAGGACTAGCGGGCAGTACGAGCAGTACTTC. It codes for CASSFRTSGQYEQYF.

This chain connects TRBV7-8 to TRBJ2-1, with D perhaps matching TRBD1 (6 bases). V shed 1 base and J shed 10 bases, with 8 bases lying between them. This CDR3 comprises 12 residues. CDR1 is SGHVS and CDR2 is FQNEAQ in the germline V gene. The CDR3 sequence is CASSLGTEEQFF. The DNA for the CDR3 is TGTGCCAGCAGCTTAGGGACAGAAGAGCAGTTCTTC.

The V and J genes are TRBV19 and TRBJ2-1; 15 nucleotides agree with TRBD2. This CDR3 is 17 amino acids long. Per germline, CDR1 LNHDA and CDR2 SQIVND (reference sequence). Trimming took 5 bases from V and 6 from J; bases not matched to a gene: 8. The CDR3 loop is CASSSPWTSGGANEQFF. The CDR3 nucleotides read TGTGCCAGTAGTTCCCCCTGGACTAGCGGGGGGGCCAATGAGCAGTTCTTC.

The chain is built from TRBV19 and TRBJ1-5, with TRBD1 matching over 9 bases. The CDR3 has 14 residues. V lost 10 bases to trimming and J lost 7 bases; unmatched junction nucleotides: 11. Germline assignment: CDR1 LNHDA and CDR2 SQIVND (reference sequence). The CDR3, as DNA: TGTGCCATATCGAGGACAGGGGTGGAGCAGCCCCAGCATTTT. Amino acid sequence: CAISRTGVEQPQHF. The whole variable domain, filled in from reference TRBV19 and TRBJ1-5, reads DGGITQSPKYLFRKEGQNVTLSCEQNLNHDAMYWYRQDPGQGLRLIYYSQIVNDFQKGDIAEGYSVSREKKESFPLTVTSAQKNPTAFYLCAISRTGVEQPQHFGDGTRLSIL.

V gene TRBV4-3 combines with J gene TRBJ2-7; D might be TRBD1 (5 bases). The CDR3 has 16 residues. The germline V and J ends were trimmed by 1 base and 0 bases, with 13 bases remaining between them. Germline CDR1 is LGHNA and CDR2 is YSLEER. The CDR3 bases are TGCGCCAGCAGCCAAGGTGTAGGGGCGAGCTCCTACGAGCAGTACTTC. Amino acid sequence: CASSQGVGASSYEQYF.

This clone was observed once. The chain combines TRBV5-1 with TRBJ1-3, with TRBD1 identical over 7 bases. The V segment lost 0 bases and the J segment 4 bases; nucleotides outside the gene matches: 4. The CDR3 is made up of 15 amino acids. Germline V CDR1 and CDR2: SGHRS, YFSETQ. The CDR3 is CASSLETGAGNTIYF. CDR3 nucleotide sequence: TGCGCCAGCAGCTTGGAAACAGGGGCAGGAAACACCATATATTTT.

This sequence joins TRBV21-1 and TRBJ2-7; the D call of TRBD1 is as the table states it, not checked on the DNA. TRBV21-1 is annotated as a pseudogene. The CDR3 length is 12 residues. CDR3 in amino acids: CASRDSSYEQYV. In DNA form, the CDR3 reads TGTGCCAGCCGGGACAGCTCCTACGAGCAGTACGTC.

The CDR3 spells CASRLTSSTDTQYF. The CDR3 region has the DNA TGTGCCAGCAGATTGACTTCTAGCACAGATACGCAGTATTTT. This sequence joins TRBV5-6 and TRBJ2-3; no clear D gene. Between the trimmed V and J ends, which lost 5 bases and 0 bases, there was a span of 10 bases. The length of the CDR3 is 14 residues. CDR1 is SGHDT and CDR2 is YYEEEE in the germline V gene.

CDR3: CASSPRDRESNTIYF. CDR3 in DNA: TGTGCCAGCAGCCCGCGGGACAGGGAATCGAACACCATATATTTT. This sequence joins TRBV13 and TRBJ1-3; 9 nucleotides match TRBD1. J lost 7 bases, V lost 5 bases, and 9 bases had no gene match. CDR1 and CDR2 from the germline V gene are PRHDT and FYEKMQ (reference sequence). The CDR3 loop spans 15 amino acids.